A single sample gave rise to the 28 T cell receptor beta chains below, sequenced in a study of beta chain features in type 1 diabetes. Findings and limits, study-wide: TCRB CDR3 length was moderately but significantly reduced in all four CD4+ subsets of Type 1 diabetes patients.

Isolated RNA was reverse transcribed in full, so expressed TCRB transcripts were sequenced. This table comes from immunoSEQ multiplex PCR, and its TCRdb copy is limited to in-frame clones, with some not included. This sample has some 360,000 clones, with roughly 9.8% found just once. No antigen is known for these receptors. The sample taken for sequencing was central memory CD4+ T cells from blood. The receptors come from a man aged 25 to 40 with type 1 diabetes.

This clone was observed a few times. V and J are TRBV28 and TRBJ2-1; TRBD1 matches 8 bases. The CDR3 has 13 amino acids. Germline CDR1 MDHEN, CDR2 SYDVKM. After removal of 8 bases from V and 9 bases from J, the junction contained 9 bases not matched to a gene. Here the CDR3 reads CASRQGLEGEQFF. CDR3 bases: TGTGCCAGCCGACAGGGGTTGGAGGGTGAGCAGTTCTTC.

The chain employs TRBV6-1 and TRBJ2-7; D may be TRBD1 (5 bases). CDR1 is MNHNS and CDR2 is SASEGT in the germline V gene. The CDR3 runs to 15 residues. Deletions cut 2 bases from V and 4 bases from J, with 15 bases between. CDR3 protein: CASSEQSGRAYEQYF. As DNA, the CDR3 is TGTGCCAGCAGTGAACAATCAGGCAGGGCGTACGAGCAGTACTTC.

V gene TRBV9 combines with J gene TRBJ2-7; perhaps TRBD2 as D (6 bases). Near its end, the DNA agrees better with TRBJ2-1, so the J call may be wrong. This CDR3 comprises 15 residues. Germline V CDR1 and CDR2: SGDLS, YYNGEE. CDR3 DNA: TGTGCCAGCAGCGTAGAAGATCTAGCGCTCAATGAGCAGTTCTTC. It encodes CASSVEDLALNEQFF.

This sequence joins TRBV28 and TRBJ2-2; 8 nucleotides line up with TRBD1. The CDR3 sequence is 18 residues long. Germline CDR1 is MDHEN and CDR2 is SYDVKM. V lost 3 bases and J lost 1; bases outside the gene matches: 10. DNA of the CDR3: TGTGCCAGCAGTTTTGGGCGGGACAGGCGAATGAACACCGGGGAGCTGTTTTTT. Its translation is CASSFGRDRRMNTGELFF.

The CDR3 spells CASSQSLANEQFF. DNA for the CDR3: TGTGCCAGCAGCCAATCCCTAGCAAATGAGCAGTTCTTC. V and J are TRBV11-2 and TRBJ2-1; perhaps TRBD2 as D (5 bases). This CDR3 has 13 amino acids. V was shortened by 5 bases and J by 7 bases, with 12 bases between the two germline ends. The germline CDR1 and CDR2 sequences are SGHAT and FQNNGV.

This chain uses TRBV11-2 with TRBJ2-3; no firm D call. The V gene's germline CDR1 is SGHAT and CDR2 FQNNGV. The CDR3 has 14 residues. V lost 3 bases, J lost 2 bases, and 9 bases lay in between. CDR3 sequence: CASSFAGDTDTQYF. The CDR3 DNA sequence: TGTGCCAGCAGCTTCGCTGGGGACACAGATACGCAGTATTTT.

This clone was picked up a small number of times. The chain recombines TRBV11-3 with TRBJ2-2; 10 bases line up with TRBD2. V was clipped by 0 bases and J by 4 bases; unmatched bases: 8. Germline loops: CDR1 SGHNT, CDR2 YENEEA. The CDR3 loop spans 18 amino acids. CDR3 in DNA: TGTGCCAGCAGCTTAGATGGAGCGGGAGGGCCGACCACCGGGGAGCTGTTTTTT. Amino acids: CASSLDGAGGPTTGELFF.

This clone was counted a few times. The chain has TRBV5-4 and TRBJ1-1; 8 nucleotides line up with TRBD1. Germline-derived CDR1 and CDR2 are SGHNT and YYREEE (reference sequence). This CDR3 spans 15 amino acids. V gave up 3 bases and J gave up 1 base; unmatched junction bases: 5. CDR3 in DNA: TGTGCCAGCAGCTCGCAGGACAGGGCGAACACTGAAGCTTTCTTT. Translating gives CASSSQDRANTEAFF. The variable domain in full, completed from reference TRBV5-4 and TRBJ1-1, reads ETGVTQSPTHLIKTRGQQVTLRCSSQSGHNTVSWYQQALGQGPQFIFQYYREEENGRGNFPPRFSGLQFPNYSSELNVNALELDDSALYLCASSSQDRANTEAFFGQGTRLTVV.

Only a few counts were recorded for this clone. The genes are TRBV15 and TRBJ2-7; D unresolved. This CDR3 has 13 amino acids. Trimming left V 4 bases short and J 0 bases short, with 7 bases between. CDR1 is LNHNV, CDR2 YYDKDF, per germline (reference sequence). CDR3 in amino acids: CATSIDVSYEQYF. The CDR3 DNA reads as TGTGCCACCAGCATAGACGTCTCCTACGAGCAGTACTTC.

This clone showed up just a few times. The chain carries TRBV28 and TRBJ1-4; D is undetermined. CDR1 is MDHEN, CDR2 SYDVKM, per germline. The CDR3 has 12 amino acids. V was pared by 4 bases and J by 8 bases, with 8 bases between. CDR3 coding DNA: TGTGCCAGCAGTTCGGGTCGGGAAAAACTGTTTTTT. This encodes CASSSGREKLFF.

The genes are TRBV27 and TRBJ2-7; possible D gene TRBD2, 6 bases. There are 15 residues in the CDR3. Trimming took 4 bases from V and 0 from J, leaving 13 bases between them. Germline values: CDR1 MNHEY, CDR2 SMNVEV (reference sequence). The CDR3 reads CASSSLGTSSYEQYF. CDR3 DNA: TGTGCCAGCAGTTCCCTCGGGACTTCCTCCTACGAGCAGTACTTC.

This chain uses TRBV28 with TRBJ2-5; no clear D. The CDR3 length is 15 residues. Germline CDR1 and CDR2: MDHEN and SYDVKM. Trimming removed 8 bases from V and 1 base from J, with 17 bases in between. Written as DNA, the CDR3 is TGTGCCAGCGTCAACAATGGACGGTTCCAAGAGACCCAGTACTTC. Translated, it gives CASVNNGRFQETQYF.

The chain joins TRBV28 to TRBJ1-2, with D possibly being TRBD1 (6 bases). Germline lookup yields CDR1 MDHEN and CDR2 SYDVKM. Trimming removed 6 bases from V and 8 bases from J, with 13 bases in between. The length of the CDR3 is 12 residues. Written as DNA, the CDR3 is TGTGCCAGCAGCCTCCCGGGGGGCGGCTACACCTTC. This encodes CASSLPGGGYTF.

The chain employs TRBV9 and TRBJ2-1; tentatively, D is TRBD2 (6 bases). V dropped 4 bases and J dropped 2 bases, with 13 bases sitting between them. The CDR3 loop spans 15 amino acids. CDR1 is SGDLS, CDR2 YYNGEE, per germline. CDR3 sequence: CASSRVADPYNEQFF. The CDR3, as DNA: TGTGCCAGCAGCCGAGTAGCGGATCCCTACAATGAGCAGTTCTTC. The whole variable domain, filled in from reference TRBV9 and TRBJ2-1, reads DSGVTQTPKHLITATGQRVTLRCSPRSGDLSVYWYQQSLDQGLQFLIQYYNGEERAKGNILERFSAQQFPDLHSELNLSSLELGDSALYFCASSRVADPYNEQFFGPGTRLTVL.

This clone was counted between two and nine times. The rearrangement joins TRBV29-1 to TRBJ2-2; TRBD1 matches at 12 bases. Germline V gene data show CDR1 as SQVTM and CDR2 as ANQGSEA. The trim removed 7 bases at V and 4 bases at J, leaving 10 bases unmatched. This CDR3 is built from 16 residues. CDR3 DNA: TGCAGCGCTCAACCTGGGACAGGGGGCATCACCGGGGAGCTGTTTTTT. It specifies CSAQPGTGGITGELFF.

Concerning this clone itself: This sample also contains other DNA sequences that code for the same CDR3. This sequence joins TRBV5-1 and TRBJ2-5; D unresolved. Trimming shortened V by 1 base and J by 4 bases, and 2 bases separated the two germline ends. CDR1 and CDR2 (germline): SGHRS, YFSETQ. There are 11 residues in the CDR3. CDR3 residues: CASSLSETQYF. For the CDR3, the DNA is TGCGCCAGCAGCTTGTCAGAGACCCAGTACTTC. Complete variable domain (other parts from reference TRBV5-1 and TRBJ2-5): KAGVTQTPRYLIKTRGQQVTLSCSPISGHRSVSWYQQTPGQGLQFLFEYFSETQRNKGNFPGRFSGRQFSNSRSEMNVSTLELGDSALYLCASSLSETQYFGPGTRLLVL.

The rearrangement uses TRBV5-4 and TRBJ1-4, with D possibly matching TRBD1 (5 bases). V was cut by 4 bases and J by 10 bases, with 17 bases left in between. The CDR3 is 14 residues long. Germline loops: CDR1 SGHNT, CDR2 YYREEE (reference sequence). Here the CDR3 DNA reads TGTGCCAGCAGCGTCCGGGCCTTGGGGCGAAAACTGTTTTTT. Encoded protein: CASSVRALGRKLFF.

The V and J genes are TRBV30 and TRBJ2-7, with D unresolved. The CDR3 runs 10 residues. Trimming left V 5 bases short and J 1 base short, with 3 bases between. CDR1 and CDR2 (germline): GTSNPN, SVGIG (reference sequence). CDR3 bases: TGTGCCTGGGGGTCCTACGAGCAGTACTTC. Protein: CAWGSYEQYF. The variable domain in full, completed from reference TRBV30 and TRBJ2-7, reads SQTIHQWPATLVQPVGSPLSLECTVEGTSNPNLYWYRQAAGRGLQLLFYSVGIGQISSEVPQNLSASRPQDRQFILSSKKLLLSDSGFYLCAWGSYEQYFGPGTRLTVT.

This rearrangement joins TRBV7-3 to TRBJ2-5; the match to TRBD2 covers 10 bases. The V gene end was trimmed by 8 bases and the J gene end by 5 bases; junction bases not matched to a gene: 5. Germline loops: CDR1 SGHTA, CDR2 FQGTGA. The CDR3 loop spans 13 amino acids. CDR3 protein: CASASGSGETQYF. In DNA, the CDR3 is TGTGCCAGCGCTAGCGGGAGTGGGGAGACCCAGTACTTC.

This chain links TRBV6-6 with TRBJ2-5, with 14 bases lining up with TRBD2. Trimming removed 3 bases from V and 9 bases from J; junction bases left unmatched: 9. Germline CDR1 and CDR2: MNHNY and SVGAGI (reference sequence). The length of the CDR3 is 16 residues. The CDR3 region is CASSYLGTSGRGAQYF. The CDR3 DNA reads TGTGCCAGCAGTTATCTCGGGACTAGCGGGAGAGGGGCCCAGTACTTC.

In its sample, this clone was seen a few times. The gene calls are TRBV20-1 and TRBJ1-2, with D unclear. CDR1 and CDR2 from the germline V gene are DFQATT and SNEGSKA (reference sequence). The V gene lost 1 base and the J gene lost 8 bases, with 8 bases spanning the gap. The CDR3 totals 11 residues. The CDR3 DNA sequence: TGCAGTGCTAGAGGCAGTCCCGGCTACACCTTC. The encoded protein is CSARGSPGYTF.

This clone was seen a few times. This chain links TRBV7-9 with TRBJ2-7; 11 bases agree with TRBD2. Germline lookup yields CDR1 SEHNR and CDR2 FQNEAQ (reference sequence). CDR3 length equals 15 residues. The V and J ends lost 5 bases and 7 bases, in that order; junction bases with no gene match: 10. CDR3 in amino acids: CASSPRVAGGLEQYF. The CDR3 DNA reads TGTGCCAGCAGCCCGAGAGTAGCGGGAGGGCTGGAGCAGTACTTC.

In this sample, this clone turned up a few times. This chain connects TRBV30 to TRBJ2-1; 12 nucleotides line up with TRBD2. CDR1 and CDR2 (germline): GTSNPN, SVGIG (reference sequence). The CDR3 loop spans 16 amino acids. The V and J ends lost 2 bases and 7 bases, in that order; junction bases with no gene match: 9. The CDR3 is CAWSRKTSGSLNEQFF. CDR3 nucleotide sequence: TGTGCCTGGAGTAGGAAGACTAGCGGGAGTTTAAATGAGCAGTTCTTC.

This clone was observed a handful of times. The chain joins TRBV7-9 to TRBJ2-6; D is undetermined. The length of the CDR3 is 18 residues. The germline gives CDR1 SEHNR, CDR2 FQNEAQ (reference sequence). V lost 1 base, J lost 1 base, and 14 bases lay in between. In DNA form, the CDR3 reads TGTGCCAGCAGCTTAGGGGTCCGGGCATTATCTGGGGCCAACGTCCTGACTTTC. This codes for CASSLGVRALSGANVLTF.

The V gene is TRBV5-4, the J gene TRBJ2-2; D may match TRBD1 or TRBD2 (5 bases each). Germline V gene lookup returns CDR1 SGHNT and CDR2 YYREEE (reference sequence). The CDR3 contains 18 residues. With 4 bases removed from V and 4 bases from J, the gap between germline ends came to 23 bases. CDR3 DNA sequence: TGTGCCAGCAGCACTGGGGGTGGCGGCCTAGCAGGCACCGGGGAGCTGTTTTTT. Protein: CASSTGGGGLAGTGELFF.

This clone was seen a handful of times. At the DNA level, this CDR3 is encoded by other sequences in the same sample as well. V usage is TRBV28 and J usage is TRBJ2-2, with no clear D. CDR3 size: 12 residues. CDR1 and CDR2 from the germline V gene are MDHEN and SYDVKM. V was clipped by 4 bases and J by 3 bases, with 3 bases between them. The CDR3 reads CASSSYTGELFF. The CDR3 DNA sequence: TGTGCCAGCAGTTCCTACACCGGGGAGCTGTTTTTT.

This clone has only a few counts. This chain joins TRBV5-1 and TRBJ1-3, with unresolved D. CDR1 SGHRS and CDR2 YFSETQ come from the germline V gene. With 4 bases removed from V and 4 bases from J, the gap between germline ends came to 9 bases. There are 13 residues in the CDR3. CDR3 nucleotide sequence: TGCGCCAGCAGCCCGGATCAGGGAAACACCATATATTTT. It codes for CASSPDQGNTIYF.

V gene TRBV18 combines with J gene TRBJ2-2; D unresolved. The CDR3 extends over 16 amino acids. Germline CDR1 reads KGHSH; CDR2 reads LQKENI. Trimming removed 6 bases from V and 0 bases from J, with 14 bases in between. Here the CDR3 DNA reads TGTGCCAGCTCCCCCACGGGTGGGTCGAACACCGGGGAGCTGTTTTTT. Protein: CASSPTGGSNTGELFF.